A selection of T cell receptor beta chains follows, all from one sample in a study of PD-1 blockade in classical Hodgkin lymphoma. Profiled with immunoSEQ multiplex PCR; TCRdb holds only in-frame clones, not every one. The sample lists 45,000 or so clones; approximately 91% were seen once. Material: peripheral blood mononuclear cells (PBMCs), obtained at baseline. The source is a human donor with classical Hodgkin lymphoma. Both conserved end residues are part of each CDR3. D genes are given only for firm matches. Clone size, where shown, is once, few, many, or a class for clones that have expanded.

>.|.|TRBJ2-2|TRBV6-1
TGTGCCAGCAGTGTTTCTTCCGGGACTCTGAACACCGGGGAGCTGTTTTTT
CASSVSSGTLNTGELFF
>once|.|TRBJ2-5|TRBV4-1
TGCGCCAGCAGCCAAGATAGGGGTTTTCAAGAGACCCAGTACTTC
CASSQDRGFQETQYF
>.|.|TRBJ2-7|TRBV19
TGTGCCAGTAGTAGAGACAGGATTTCCTACGAGCAGTACTTC
CASSRDRISYEQYF
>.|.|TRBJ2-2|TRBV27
TGTGCCAGCAGCTTACAGGGAAGAACCGGGGAGCTGTTTTTT
CASSLQGRTGELFF
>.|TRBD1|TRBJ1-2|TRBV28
TGTGCCAGCAGTTTGGACAGGGTGAATGGCTACACCTTC
CASSLDRVNGYTF
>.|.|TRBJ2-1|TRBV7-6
TGTGCCAGTAATCCCTCACGGGGGGCAACGAGCTCCTACAATGAGCAGTTCTTC
CASNPSRGATSSYNEQFF
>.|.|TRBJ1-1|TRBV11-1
TGTGCCAGCAGCTTGGGGGTAGACACTGAAGCTTTCTTT
CASSLGVDTEAFF
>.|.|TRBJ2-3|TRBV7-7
TGTGCTAGCAGCTTAGGGTTAGCCGGTGGGGATACGCAGTATTTT
CASSLGLAGGDTQYF
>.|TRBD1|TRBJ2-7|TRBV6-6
TGTGCCAGCAGTCAGACAGGGCACGAGCAGTACTTC
CASSQTGHEQYF
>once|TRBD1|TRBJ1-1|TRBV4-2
TGTGCCAGCAGCCTCCAGGACAGGGGGGTCACTGAAGCTTTCTTT
CASSLQDRGVTEAFF
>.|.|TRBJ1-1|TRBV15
TGTGCCACCAGCCTCCTTGGTCCGGCGGCGAGCACTGAAGCTTTCTTT
CATSLLGPAASTEAFF
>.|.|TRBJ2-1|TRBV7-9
TGTGCCAGCAGCGCGGACCTAGTCGATGAGCAGTTCTTC
CASSADLVDEQFF
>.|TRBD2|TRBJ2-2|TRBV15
TGTGCCACCAGCAGAGGACGGGGGGGAAACACCGGGGAGCTGTTTTTT
CATSRGRGGNTGELFF
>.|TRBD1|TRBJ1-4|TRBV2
TGTGCCAGCAGGAGGGACAGGTCTAATGAAAAACTGTTTTTT
CASRRDRSNEKLFF
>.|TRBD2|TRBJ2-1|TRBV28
TGTGCCAGCAGTTTACTAGCGGGGGGCCACAATGAGCAGTTCTTC
CASSLLAGGHNEQFF
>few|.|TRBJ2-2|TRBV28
TGTGCCAGCGCCACTCCTGGGGGTATCGGGGAGCTGTTTTTT
CASATPGGIGELFF
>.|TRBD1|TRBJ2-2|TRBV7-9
TGTGCCAGCAGCGGCCCCGGGACAGGTTTTCCTCTTAACACCGGGGAGCTGTTTTTT
CASSGPGTGFPLNTGELFF
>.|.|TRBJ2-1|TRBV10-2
TGCGCCAGCAGTGAGCGGCTAGACCTGAACAATGAGCAGTTCTTC
CASSERLDLNNEQFF
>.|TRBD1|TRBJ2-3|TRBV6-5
TGTGCCAGCAGCCGCCAAGACAGGGCAGGAGATACGCAGTATTTT
CASSRQDRAGDTQYF
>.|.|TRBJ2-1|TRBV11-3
TGTGCCAGCAGCCCTAGCGGGACAGGGCTCCGGGATGAGCAGTTCTTC
CASSPSGTGLRDEQFF
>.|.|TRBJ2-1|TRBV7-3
TGTGCCAGCAGCTTAGACGGCAACAATGAGCAGTTCTTC
CASSLDGNNEQFF
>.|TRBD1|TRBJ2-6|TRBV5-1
TGCGCCAGCAGCTTGGGGGACAGCTCTGGGGCCAACGTCCTGACTTTC
CASSLGDSSGANVLTF
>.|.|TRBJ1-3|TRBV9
TGTGCCAGCAGCCCCACAGGCCCGGGAAACACCATATATTTT
CASSPTGPGNTIYF
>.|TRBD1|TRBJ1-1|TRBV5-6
TGTGCCAGCAGCTGGGACAGGGGGACTGAAGCTTTCTTT
CASSWDRGTEAFF
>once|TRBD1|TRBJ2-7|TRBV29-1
TGCAGCGCCGGCGGACAGGGTGGCTCCTACGAGCAGTACTTC
CSAGGQGGSYEQYF
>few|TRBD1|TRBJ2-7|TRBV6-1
TGTGCCAGCAGCGAAGGTGCAGGGGGCATTTACGAGCAGTACTTC
CASSEGAGGIYEQYF
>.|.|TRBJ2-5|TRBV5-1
TGCGCCAGCAGCTTGGTATACTCGCCTACAGGGGGAGGGAAAGAGACCCAGTACTTC
CASSLVYSPTGGGKETQYF
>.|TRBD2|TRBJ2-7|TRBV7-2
TGTGCCAGCAGCTTAGCGCGGGGGACTACCTACGAGCAGTACTTC
CASSLARGTTYEQYF
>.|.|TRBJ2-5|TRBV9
TGTGCCAGCAGCCCCGGGGCTCAAGAGACCCAGTACTTC
CASSPGAQETQYF
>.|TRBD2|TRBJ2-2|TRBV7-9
TGTGCCAGCAGCGGGGCTAGCGGGGGGCCCGGGGAGCTGTTTTTT
CASSGASGGPGELFF
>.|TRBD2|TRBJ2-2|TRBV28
TGTGCCAGCAGTCCTGCTCAGACTAGCGGGATATCCGGGGAGCTGTTTTTT
CASSPAQTSGISGELFF
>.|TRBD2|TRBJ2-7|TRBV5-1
TGCGCCAGCAGCTTGGCGAGCGGGAGTATGGGCGAGCAGTACTTC
CASSLASGSMGEQYF